This T cell receptor (beta chain) is from a study of control samples from healthy donors and cancer patients. Clones were sequenced by immunoSEQ multiplex PCR, and TCRdb holds only the in-frame ones, with some missing. Among approximately 150,000 clones listed, under 90% were seen once. The CDR3 totals 15 residues. Germline trimming cut 6 bases from V and 0 bases from J; bases unmatched to any gene: 7. In germline, CDR1 is MNHEY, CDR2 SMNVEV (reference sequence). The sequenced sample consisted of blood. The chain recombines TRBV27 with TRBJ2-5; 7 nucleotides match TRBD2. The clonotype originates from a man in his thirties or forties in good health. CDR3 residues: CASRVGRTYQETQYF. The CDR3 DNA reads as TGTGCCAGCAGGGTCGGGAGGACGTACCAAGAGACCCAGTACTTC.